The 27 T cell receptor beta chains listed next were all sequenced from one sample in a study of blood T cell repertoires in COVID-19. The method was immunoSEQ multiplex PCR; TCRdb's version includes in-frame clones alone and lacks a portion of them. This sample yields approximately 300,000 clones, of which roughly 91% are seen a single time; roughly a tenth belongs to the top ten. Sample: PBMCs or T cells enriched from blood (not recorded which). The receptors originated from a woman in her 30s who had recovered from COVID-19.

A few counts support this clone. The chain has TRBV6-1 and TRBJ2-1, with 10 bases aligning to TRBD1. The CDR3 covers 15 residues. With V trimmed by 2 bases and J by 9 bases, 7 bases remained unmatched. CDR1 MNHNS and CDR2 SASEGT come from the germline V gene. CDR3 nucleotides: TGTGCCAGCAGTGAATTTGGGACAGGGGTCATTGAGCAGTTCTTC. This gives the protein CASSEFGTGVIEQFF.

V usage is TRBV28 and J usage is TRBJ2-1, with D unclear. Deletions cut 6 bases from V and 4 bases from J, with 13 bases between. CDR1 and CDR2 from the germline V gene are MDHEN and SYDVKM. The CDR3 is 14 amino acids. The CDR3 bases are TGTGCCAGCAGCACTCCAACCATTTACAATGAGCAGTTCTTC. Amino acids: CASSTPTIYNEQFF.

This chain links TRBV21-1 with TRBJ1-6; TRBD1, the D gene given by the table, was not confirmed from the DNA. TRBV21-1 is classified as a pseudogene. The CDR3 runs to 23 residues. CDR3 amino acids: CASSNLEDRGRLFYGSYNSPLHF. The CDR3 coding sequence is TGTGCCAGCAGCAACTTGGAGGACAGGGGGCGATTGTTCTACGGCTCCTATAATTCACCCCTCCACTTT.

The chain combines TRBV5-5 with TRBJ1-1; a possible D gene is TRBD1 (6 bases). The V gene's germline CDR1 is SGHKS and CDR2 YYEKEE (reference sequence). The length of the CDR3 is 15 residues. Trimming removed 4 bases from V and 1 base from J, with 14 bases in between. CDR3 amino acids: CASSQLWTENTEAFF. CDR3 nucleotides: TGTGCCAGCAGCCAACTGTGGACAGAGAACACTGAAGCTTTCTTT. The variable domain in full, with the rest retrieved from reference TRBV5-5 and TRBJ1-1, is DAGVTQSPTHLIKTRGQQVTLRCSPISGHKSVSWYQQVLGQGPQFIFQYYEKEERGRGNFPDRFSARQFPNYSSELNVNALLLGDSALYLCASSQLWTENTEAFFGQGTRLTVV.

Only one count was recorded for this clone. The rearrangement joins TRBV4-1 to TRBJ1-5, with D possibly being TRBD1 (5 bases). There are 16 residues in the CDR3. V lost 1 base to trimming and J lost 1 base, with 11 bases between them. Per the germline V gene, CDR1 is MGHRA and CDR2 is YSYEKL. This chain's CDR3 is CASSQVRGKSNQPQHF. DNA for the CDR3: TGCGCCAGCAGCCAAGTCCGGGGGAAAAGCAATCAGCCCCAGCATTTT.

The rearrangement uses TRBV7-9 and TRBJ1-1, with 8 bases aligning to TRBD1. Germline V gene data show CDR1 as SEHNR and CDR2 as FQNEAQ (reference sequence). This CDR3 spans 15 amino acids. Unmatched junction bases numbered 8, after V lost 5 bases and J lost 3 bases. CDR3 amino acids: CASSPRQGRDTEAFF. CDR3 bases: TGTGCCAGCAGCCCTCGACAGGGGAGGGACACTGAAGCTTTCTTT.

J is TRBJ1-4 and V is TRBV4-1; unclear D gene. The germline CDR1 and CDR2 sequences are MGHRA and YSYEKL. The CDR3 has 17 amino acids. V was clipped by 2 bases and J by 0 bases, with 13 bases between them. CDR3 nucleotide sequence: TGCGCCAGCAGCCAACCCCCGGGGTTTTCAACTAATGAAAAACTGTTTTTT. Translating it yields CASSQPPGFSTNEKLFF.

This clone was seen only a few times. The chain has TRBV24-1 and TRBJ2-7, with a possible D match to TRBD2 (6 bases). Trimming left V 7 bases short and J 9 bases short, with 21 bases between. The V gene's germline CDR1 is KGHDR and CDR2 SFDVKD. The CDR3 is made up of 14 amino acids. CDR3 sequence reads: CATSSPRDPGVQYF. The CDR3, as DNA: TGTGCCACCAGCTCCCCGAGGGACCCGGGGGTGCAGTACTTC.

Notes on this clone: Distinct nucleotide sequences in the sample also encode this CDR3. This chain links TRBV6-5 with TRBJ2-7; D not certain. The CDR3 runs 11 residues. The germline V and J ends were trimmed by 2 bases and 4 bases, with 3 bases remaining between them. Germline assignment: CDR1 MNHEY and CDR2 SVGAGI. The chain's CDR3 is CASSYLYEQYF. The CDR3 DNA reads TGTGCCAGCAGTTACCTGTACGAGCAGTACTTC.

The gene calls are TRBV7-9 and TRBJ1-1; D is undetermined. This CDR3 has 14 amino acids. With 6 bases removed from V and 8 bases from J, the gap between germline ends came to 19 bases. CDR1 and CDR2 (germline): SEHNR, FQNEAQ (reference sequence). The DNA for the CDR3 is TGTGCCAGCAGTTTTACCTCGGCGGCAACGGAAGCTTTCTTT. It translates to CASSFTSAATEAFF. Filled out from reference TRBV7-9 and TRBJ1-1, the complete variable domain reads DTGVSQNPRHKITKRGQNVTFRCDPISEHNRLYWYRQTLGQGPEFLTYFQNEAQLEKSRLLSDRFSAERPKGSFSTLEIQRTEQGDSAMYLCASSFTSAATEAFFGQGTRLTVV.

This clone was recorded once. The chain joins TRBV4-1 to TRBJ1-1; 7 nucleotides align to TRBD1. With V trimmed by 1 base and J by 1 base, 15 bases remained unmatched. In germline, CDR1 is MGHRA, CDR2 YSYEKL. CDR3 length: 19 residues. CDR3 loop: CASSQVGVNRGLRNTEAFF. In DNA form, the CDR3 reads TGCGCCAGCAGCCAAGTTGGCGTCAACAGGGGTTTACGGAACACTGAAGCTTTCTTT.

This clone was observed a single time. This rearrangement joins TRBV7-9 to TRBJ1-6, with 7 nucleotides matching TRBD1. The CDR3 runs 14 residues. CDR1 is SEHNR and CDR2 is FQNEAQ in the germline V gene (reference sequence). The V gene end was trimmed by 4 bases and the J gene end by 9 bases; junction bases not matched to a gene: 6. CDR3 protein: CASSSTGFGSPLHF. The CDR3, as DNA: TGTGCCAGCAGCTCGACAGGGTTCGGTTCACCCCTCCACTTT.

This rearrangement joins TRBV5-1 to TRBJ1-2, with D tentatively TRBD1 (6 bases). CDR1 and CDR2 (germline): SGHRS, YFSETQ. V lost 4 bases, J lost 4 bases, and 20 bases lay in between. This CDR3 contains 16 residues. CDR3 sequence reads: CASSNEGHHWGYGYTF. CDR3 DNA: TGCGCCAGCAGCAACGAGGGACACCACTGGGGCTATGGCTACACCTTC.

The genes are TRBV5-1 and TRBJ1-2; D unresolved. V lost 0 bases, J lost 2 bases, and 8 bases lay in between. The CDR3 consists of 14 residues. Germline CDR1 and CDR2: SGHRS and YFSETQ. This chain's CDR3 is CASSLDGGNYGYTF. The CDR3 DNA reads TGCGCCAGCAGCTTGGACGGCGGGAACTATGGCTACACCTTC.

The J gene is TRBJ2-7, the V gene TRBV10-3; 9 bases are shared with TRBD2. The CDR3 is 17 residues long. The trim removed 0 bases at V and 1 base at J, leaving 7 bases unmatched. Per the germline V gene, CDR1 is ENHRY and CDR2 is SYGVKD. The CDR3 here is CAISESLIAGDSYEQYF. CDR3 DNA: TGTGCCATCAGTGAGTCGTTAATAGCGGGAGATTCCTACGAGCAGTACTTC.

The genes are TRBV11-2 and TRBJ1-3, with D unresolved. The germline V gene has CDR1 SGHAT and CDR2 FQNNGV. CDR3 length: 15 amino acids. V lost 2 bases and J lost 4, with 12 bases in between. The CDR3 is CASSLTTFSGNTIYF. The CDR3 DNA sequence: TGTGCCAGCAGCTTAACGACTTTCTCCGGAAACACCATATATTTT.

This chain connects TRBV6-2 or TRBV6-3 to TRBJ1-3; TRBD1 matches 10 bases. The V and J ends lost 2 bases and 2 bases, in that order; junction bases with no gene match: 0. Germline V gives CDR1 MNHEY, CDR2 SVGEGT. The CDR3 runs 15 residues. DNA for the CDR3: TGTGCCAGCAGTTACGGGACAGGGGCTGGAAACACCATATATTTT. It translates to CASSYGTGAGNTIYF.

The sample holds a few counts of this clone. The V gene is TRBV7-9, the J gene TRBJ1-1; TRBD1 might be the D (5 bases). Trimming took 5 bases from V and 0 from J, leaving 19 bases between them. The CDR3 is 17 residues long. Germline CDR1 SEHNR, CDR2 FQNEAQ (reference sequence). The CDR3 here is CASSLRLERGLNTEAFF. For the CDR3, the DNA is TGTGCCAGCAGCCTACGACTAGAAAGGGGCCTGAACACTGAAGCTTTCTTT.

This clone was detected once. The rearrangement links TRBV19 to TRBJ1-5; 9 nucleotides agree with TRBD1. CDR3 size: 13 residues. The junction had 4 bases not matched to a gene; V was cut back by 8 bases and J by 5 bases. The germline gives CDR1 LNHDA, CDR2 SQIVND (reference sequence). CDR3 nucleotides: TGTGCCAGTGCAACAGGGGGCTATCAGCCCCAGCATTTT. Protein: CASATGGYQPQHF. Drawing the rest from reference TRBV19 and TRBJ1-5, the complete variable domain is DGGITQSPKYLFRKEGQNVTLSCEQNLNHDAMYWYRQDPGQGLRLIYYSQIVNDFQKGDIAEGYSVSREKKESFPLTVTSAQKNPTAFYLCASATGGYQPQHFGDGTRLSIL.

This clone was counted between two and nine times. This rearrangement joins TRBV11-2 to TRBJ2-3; the match to TRBD2 covers 9 bases. With 6 bases clipped from V and 5 bases from J, the junction kept 9 bases outside the gene matches. There are 15 residues in the CDR3. Germline lookup yields CDR1 SGHAT and CDR2 FQNNGV. The CDR3 loop is CASRDNGREGDTQYF. The CDR3, as DNA: TGTGCCAGCAGGGACAATGGGCGGGAGGGAGATACGCAGTATTTT.

This chain uses TRBV2 with TRBJ2-1; D is unresolved. The CDR3 contains 13 residues. With 4 bases removed from V and 3 bases from J, the gap between germline ends came to 7 bases. The germline V gene encodes CDR1 SNHLY and CDR2 FYNNEI. The DNA of the CDR3 is TGTGCCAGCAGTGTTCCAGACTACAATGAGCAGTTCTTC. This translates into CASSVPDYNEQFF.

The CDR3 loop reads CASSEGLADNTGELFF. CDR3 sequence (DNA): TGTGCCAGCAGCGAGGGACTAGCGGATAACACCGGGGAGCTGTTTTTT. V usage is TRBV5-4 and J usage is TRBJ2-2; TRBD2 matches 11 bases. Germline CDR1 is SGHNT and CDR2 is YYREEE (reference sequence). This CDR3 comprises 16 residues. V lost 4 bases, J lost 2 bases, and 4 bases stayed unmatched.

V gene TRBV19 combines with J gene TRBJ1-5, with D perhaps TRBD1 (6 bases). The V gene's germline CDR1 is LNHDA and CDR2 SQIVND (reference sequence). CDR3 length: 14 amino acids. V shed 4 bases and J shed 7 bases, with 14 bases lying between them. CDR3: CASSTSGGGQPQHF. DNA for the CDR3: TGTGCCAGTAGTACCTCGGGGGGCGGGCAGCCCCAGCATTTT.

This chain uses TRBV6-6 with TRBJ1-5; no clear D. CDR1 is MNHNY and CDR2 is SVGAGI in the germline V gene (reference sequence). Trimming stripped 8 bases from V and 0 bases from J, with 5 bases between. There are 12 residues in the CDR3. The CDR3 here is CASSVSNQPQHF. The CDR3 region has the DNA TGTGCCAGCTCAGTTAGCAATCAGCCCCAGCATTTT.

A remark on this clone: Other DNA sequences in the sample encode the same CDR3. The chain uses TRBV3-1 (or the pseudogene TRBV3-2) and TRBJ1-1; D is ambiguous. CDR3 length: 13 amino acids. Trimming removed 2 bases from V and 3 bases from J, with 7 bases in between. CDR1 is LGHDT, CDR2 YNNKEL, per germline (reference sequence). In DNA form, the CDR3 reads TGTGCCAGCAGCCAACAGGCACACACTGAAGCTTTCTTT. This codes for CASSQQAHTEAFF.

V gene TRBV18 combines with J gene TRBJ1-1, with D perhaps matching TRBD1 (6 bases). The CDR3 sequence is 14 residues long. Trimming pared 8 bases from V and 1 base from J, leaving 14 bases between. Germline CDR1 and CDR2: KGHSH and LQKENI. CDR3 in amino acids: CASLRLQGNTEAFF. In nucleotides, the CDR3 is TGTGCCAGCCTACGATTACAGGGGAACACTGAAGCTTTCTTT.

The V call is TRBV28, the J call TRBJ1-5, with 9 bases lining up with TRBD1. Germline CDR1 and CDR2: MDHEN and SYDVKM. The length of the CDR3 is 13 residues. Trimming at V came to 6 bases and at J to 7 bases, leaving 4 bases not matched to a gene. In nucleotides, the CDR3 is TGTGCCAGCAGCCGGGACAGGGTACAGCCCCAGCATTTT. As protein: CASSRDRVQPQHF.